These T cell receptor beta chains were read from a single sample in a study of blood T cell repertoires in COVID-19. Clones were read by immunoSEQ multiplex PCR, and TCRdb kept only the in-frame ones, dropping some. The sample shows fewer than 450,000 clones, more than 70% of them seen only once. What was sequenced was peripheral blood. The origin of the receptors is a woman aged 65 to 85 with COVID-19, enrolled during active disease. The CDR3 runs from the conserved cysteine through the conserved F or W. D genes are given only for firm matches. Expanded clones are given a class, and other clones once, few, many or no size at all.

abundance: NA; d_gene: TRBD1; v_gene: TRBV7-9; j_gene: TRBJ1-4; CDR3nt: TGTGCCAGCAGCTTTGGACAGGGTGGTAATGAAAAACTGTTTTTT; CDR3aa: CASSFGQGGNEKLFF
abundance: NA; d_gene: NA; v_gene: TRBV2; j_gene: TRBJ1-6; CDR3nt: TGTGCCAGCAGTGAAGCGCTTCGGGCAGGGGAAACCTATAATTCACCCCTCCACTTT; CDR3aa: CASSEALRAGETYNSPLHF
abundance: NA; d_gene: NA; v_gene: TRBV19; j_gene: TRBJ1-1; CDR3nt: TGTGCCAGTAGTATCGGGACTAGTGACACTGAAGCTTTCTTT; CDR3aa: CASSIGTSDTEAFF
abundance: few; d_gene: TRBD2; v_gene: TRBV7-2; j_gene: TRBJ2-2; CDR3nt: TGTGCCAGCAGCTTCGGGGGGGTGAACACCGGGGAGCTGTTTTTT; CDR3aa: CASSFGGVNTGELFF
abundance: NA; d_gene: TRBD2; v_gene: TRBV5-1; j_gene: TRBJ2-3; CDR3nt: TGCGCCAGCGGCGGGGGGGGCACAGATACGCAGTATTTT; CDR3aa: CASGGGGTDTQYF
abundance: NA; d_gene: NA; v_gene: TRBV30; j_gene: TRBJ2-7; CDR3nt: TGTGCCTGCACCAGGGGTTTTTACGAGCAGTACTTC; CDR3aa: CACTRGFYEQYF
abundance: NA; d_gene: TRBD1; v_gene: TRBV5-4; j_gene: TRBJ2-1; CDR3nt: TGTGCCAGCAGCTCGGCGGGACAGGCCCGGGACAATGAGCAGTTCTTC; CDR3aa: CASSSAGQARDNEQFF
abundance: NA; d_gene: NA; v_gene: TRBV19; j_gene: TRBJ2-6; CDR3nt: TGTGCCAGTAGTGGACCGGGGTCTCATCACTCTGGGGCCAACGTCCTGACTTTC; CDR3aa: CASSGPGSHHSGANVLTF
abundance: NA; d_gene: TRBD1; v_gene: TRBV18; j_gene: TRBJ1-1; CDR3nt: TGTGCCAGCTCACCTACCCCGGGACAGCTGACTGAAGCTTTCTTT; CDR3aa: CASSPTPGQLTEAFF
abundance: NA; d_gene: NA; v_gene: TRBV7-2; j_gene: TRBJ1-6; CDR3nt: TGTGCCAGCAGCCCTCCGGGGGGACGTTCACCCCTCCACTTT; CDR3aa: CASSPPGGRSPLHF
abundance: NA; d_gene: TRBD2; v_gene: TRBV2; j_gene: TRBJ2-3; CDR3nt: TGTGCCAGCAGTGCTAGCGGGGGCCGCACAGATACGCAGTATTTT; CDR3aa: CASSASGGRTDTQYF
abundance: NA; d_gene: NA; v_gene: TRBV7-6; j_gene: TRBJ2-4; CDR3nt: TGTGCCAGCAGCTTAGATTCCCAGGGTACAAACATTCAGTACTTC; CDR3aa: CASSLDSQGTNIQYF
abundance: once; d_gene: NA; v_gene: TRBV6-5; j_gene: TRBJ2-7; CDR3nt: TGTGCCAGCCTCAGGCACCAAGCCTACGAGCAGTACTTC; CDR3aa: CASLRHQAYEQYF
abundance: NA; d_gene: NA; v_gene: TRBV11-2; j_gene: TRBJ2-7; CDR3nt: TGTGCCAGCAGCCTGTGGGGGCCATCCTACGAGCAGTACTTC; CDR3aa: CASSLWGPSYEQYF
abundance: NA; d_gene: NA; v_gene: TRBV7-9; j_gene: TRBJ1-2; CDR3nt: TGTGCCAGCAGCGGGTTGGCACTATGGGGCTACACCTTC; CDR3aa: CASSGLALWGYTF
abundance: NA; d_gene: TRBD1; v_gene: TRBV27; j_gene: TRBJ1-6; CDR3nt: TGTGCCAGCAGCCCCTCGACAGGGTGGGGACCCCTCCACTTT; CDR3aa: CASSPSTGWGPLHF
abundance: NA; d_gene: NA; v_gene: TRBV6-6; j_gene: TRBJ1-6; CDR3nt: TGTGCCAGCAGTTTTGGACAGAGAAATTCACCCCTCCACTTT; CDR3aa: CASSFGQRNSPLHF
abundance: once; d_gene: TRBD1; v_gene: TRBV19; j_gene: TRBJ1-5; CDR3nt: TGTGCCAGTAAACAGGGGGCTTGGAATCAGCCCCAGCATTTT; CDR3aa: CASKQGAWNQPQHF
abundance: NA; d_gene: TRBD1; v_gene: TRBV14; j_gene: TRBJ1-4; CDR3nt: TGTGCCAGCAGCGCCCCCGGGACAGGGGCGAAAAAACTGTTTTTT; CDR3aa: CASSAPGTGAKKLFF
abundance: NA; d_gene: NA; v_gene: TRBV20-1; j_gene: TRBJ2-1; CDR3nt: TGCAGTGCTAGTCGGGGGGCGACTTACAATGAGCAGTTCTTC; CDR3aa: CSASRGATYNEQFF
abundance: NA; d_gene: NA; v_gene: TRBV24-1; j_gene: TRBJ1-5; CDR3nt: TGTGCCACCAGTGGGCAGGGCTTTACGAGTCAGCCCCAGCATTTT; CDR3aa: CATSGQGFTSQPQHF
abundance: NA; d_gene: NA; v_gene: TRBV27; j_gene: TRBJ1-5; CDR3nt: TGTGCCAGCAGTTTATCAGGGGAGGGCCAGCCCCAGCATTTT; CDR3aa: CASSLSGEGQPQHF
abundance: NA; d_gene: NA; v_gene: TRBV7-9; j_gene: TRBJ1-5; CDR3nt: TGTGCCAGCAGCTCAGGCGTCGGTCAGCCCCAGCATTTT; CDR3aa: CASSSGVGQPQHF
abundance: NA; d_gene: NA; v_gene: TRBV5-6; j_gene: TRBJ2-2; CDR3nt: TGTGCCAGCAGCCACCTCAGGGAGAACACCGGGGAGCTGTTTTTT; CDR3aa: CASSHLRENTGELFF
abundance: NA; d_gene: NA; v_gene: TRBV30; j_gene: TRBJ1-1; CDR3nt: TGTGCCGGAAAGACAGATTACATGAACACTGAAGCTTTCTTT; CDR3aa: CAGKTDYMNTEAFF
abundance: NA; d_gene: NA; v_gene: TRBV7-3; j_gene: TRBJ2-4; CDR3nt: TGTGCCAGCAGCTTAATAGGGGGAGAACGAAACATTCAGTACTTC; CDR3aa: CASSLIGGERNIQYF
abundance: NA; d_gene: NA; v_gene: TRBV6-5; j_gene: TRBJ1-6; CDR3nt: TGTGCCAGCAGGGACAGCTATAATTCACCCCTCCACTTT; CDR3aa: CASRDSYNSPLHF
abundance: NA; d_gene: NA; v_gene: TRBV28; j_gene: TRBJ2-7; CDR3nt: TGTGCCAGCAGGGCGGGAAGTCGGTACGAGCAGTACTTC; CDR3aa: CASRAGSRYEQYF
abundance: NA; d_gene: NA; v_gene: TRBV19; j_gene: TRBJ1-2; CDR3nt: TGTGCCGGCAGTACTGCGGGGAAGGGCTACACCTTC; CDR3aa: CAGSTAGKGYTF
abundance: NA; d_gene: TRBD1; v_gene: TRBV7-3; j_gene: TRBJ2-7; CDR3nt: TGTGCCAGCAGCCCGGGGACAGGGGAAGCTGTACGGTACTTC; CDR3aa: CASSPGTGEAVRYF
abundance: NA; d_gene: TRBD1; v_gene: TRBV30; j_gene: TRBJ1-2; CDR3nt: TGTGCCTCCTTGCAGGGGTACAGGGGAGGCTATGGCTACACCTTC; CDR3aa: CASLQGYRGGYGYTF
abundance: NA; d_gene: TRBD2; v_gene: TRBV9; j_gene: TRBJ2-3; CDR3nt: TGTGCCAGCAGCGTAGCGGGGGGGTCCCTCTGGGATACGCAGTATTTT; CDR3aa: CASSVAGGSLWDTQYF
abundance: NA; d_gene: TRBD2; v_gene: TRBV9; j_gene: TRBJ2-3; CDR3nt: TGTGCCAGCAGCGTCGCTAGCGGGGGGGCCGAAGATACGCAGTATTTT; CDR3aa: CASSVASGGAEDTQYF
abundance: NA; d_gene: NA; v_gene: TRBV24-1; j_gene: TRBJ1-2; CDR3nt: TGTGCCACCAGTGCTAACTTCAACTATGGCTACACCTTC; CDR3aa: CATSANFNYGYTF
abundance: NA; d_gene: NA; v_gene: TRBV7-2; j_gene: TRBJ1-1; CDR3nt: TGTGCCAGCAGCCAAGACAGGCACTACACTGAAGCTTTCTTT; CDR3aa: CASSQDRHYTEAFF
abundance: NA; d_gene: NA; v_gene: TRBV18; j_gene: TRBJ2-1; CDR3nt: TGTGCCAGCTCACCCTTCTCGGCCCGGGGCTCCTACAATGAGCAGTTCTTC; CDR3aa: CASSPFSARGSYNEQFF
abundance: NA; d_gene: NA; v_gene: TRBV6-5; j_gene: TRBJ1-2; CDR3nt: TGTGCCGGGGGTCGGGAGATATATGGCTACACCTTC; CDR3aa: CAGGREIYGYTF
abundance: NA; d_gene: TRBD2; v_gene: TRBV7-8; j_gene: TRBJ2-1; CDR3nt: TGTGCCAGTCGACCGGGGACTAGCGGGGGCCCTTACAATGAGCAGTTCTTC; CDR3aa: CASRPGTSGGPYNEQFF
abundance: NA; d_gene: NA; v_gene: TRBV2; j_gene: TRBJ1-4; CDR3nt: TGTGCCAGCAGGAGGACATGGACTAATGAAAAACTGTTTTTT; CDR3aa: CASRRTWTNEKLFF
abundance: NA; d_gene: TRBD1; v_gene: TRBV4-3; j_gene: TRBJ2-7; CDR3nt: TGCGCCAGCAGCCAGGTTACAGGGGAGTACGAGCAGTACTTC; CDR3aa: CASSQVTGEYEQYF
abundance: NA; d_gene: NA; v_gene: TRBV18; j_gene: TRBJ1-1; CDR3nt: TGTGCCAGCTCACCAGATGGACAGCTGTTGTCTTTCTTT; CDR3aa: CASSPDGQLLSFF
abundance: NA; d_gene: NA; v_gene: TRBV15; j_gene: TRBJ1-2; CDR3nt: TGTGCCGCGGGCCTCTATGGCTACACCTTC; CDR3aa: CAAGLYGYTF
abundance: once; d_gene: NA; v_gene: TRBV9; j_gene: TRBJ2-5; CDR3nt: TGTGCCAGCAGTGCCCATCGGGGGTACCAAGAGACCCAGTACTTC; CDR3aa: CASSAHRGYQETQYF
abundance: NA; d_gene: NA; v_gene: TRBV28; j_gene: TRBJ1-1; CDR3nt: TGTGCCAGCAGTTTAACCGGGACACAGAACACTGAAGCTTTCTTT; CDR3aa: CASSLTGTQNTEAFF